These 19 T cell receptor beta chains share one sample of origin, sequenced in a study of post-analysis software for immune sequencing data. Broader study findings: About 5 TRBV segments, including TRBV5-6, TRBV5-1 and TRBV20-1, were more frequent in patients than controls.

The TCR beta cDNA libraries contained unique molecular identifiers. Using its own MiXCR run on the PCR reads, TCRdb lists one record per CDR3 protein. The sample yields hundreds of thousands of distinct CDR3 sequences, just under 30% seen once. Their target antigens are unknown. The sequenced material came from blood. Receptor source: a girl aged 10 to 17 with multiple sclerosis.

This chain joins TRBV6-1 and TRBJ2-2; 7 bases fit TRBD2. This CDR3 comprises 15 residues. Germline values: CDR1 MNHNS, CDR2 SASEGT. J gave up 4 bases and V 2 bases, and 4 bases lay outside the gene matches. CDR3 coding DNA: TGTGCCAGCAGTGAACAGGGCGGGGGCACCGGGGAGCTGTTTTTT. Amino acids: CASSEQGGGTGELFF.

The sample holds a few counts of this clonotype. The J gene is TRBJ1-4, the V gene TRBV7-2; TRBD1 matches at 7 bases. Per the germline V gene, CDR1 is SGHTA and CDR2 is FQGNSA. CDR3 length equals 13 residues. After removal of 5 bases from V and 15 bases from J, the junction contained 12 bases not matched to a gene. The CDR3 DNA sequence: TGTGCCAGCAGCCAGACTCGACAGGGCGAATTGTTTTTT. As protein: CASSQTRQGELFF.

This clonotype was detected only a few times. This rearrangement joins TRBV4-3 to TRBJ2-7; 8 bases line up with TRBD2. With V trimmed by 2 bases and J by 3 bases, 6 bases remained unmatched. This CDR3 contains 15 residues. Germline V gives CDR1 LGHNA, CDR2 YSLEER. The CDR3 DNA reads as TGCGCCAGCAGCCAATGGACGACTAGCGTCTACGAGCAGTACTTC. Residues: CASSQWTTSVYEQYF.

The CDR3 DNA follows: TGCGCCAGCAGCTTGCCGCAGGACAATGAGCAGTTCTTC. It specifies CASSLPQDNEQFF. The gene calls are TRBV5-1 and TRBJ2-1; D unclear. Between the trimmed V and J ends, which lost 1 base and 5 bases, there was a span of 7 bases. The CDR3 has 13 amino acids. CDR1 is SGHRS, CDR2 YFSETQ, per germline.

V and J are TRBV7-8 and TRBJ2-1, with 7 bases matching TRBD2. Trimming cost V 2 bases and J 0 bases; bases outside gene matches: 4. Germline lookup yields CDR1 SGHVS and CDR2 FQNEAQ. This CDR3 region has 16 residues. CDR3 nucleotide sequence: TGTGCCAGCAGCTTAAAGGAGCGGGGCTCCTACAATGAGCAGTTCTTC. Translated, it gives CASSLKERGSYNEQFF.

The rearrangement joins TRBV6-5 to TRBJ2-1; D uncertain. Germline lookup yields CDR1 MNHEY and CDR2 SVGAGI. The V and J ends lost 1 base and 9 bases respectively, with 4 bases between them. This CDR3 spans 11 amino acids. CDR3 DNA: TGTGCCAGCAGTTACTTTGGTGAGCAGTTCTTC. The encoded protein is CASSYFGEQFF.

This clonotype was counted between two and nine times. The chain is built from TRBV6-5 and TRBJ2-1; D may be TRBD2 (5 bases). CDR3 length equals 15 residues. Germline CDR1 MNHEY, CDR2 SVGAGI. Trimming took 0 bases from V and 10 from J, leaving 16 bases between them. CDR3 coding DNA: TGTGCCAGCAGTTACTCGGAGGCCAGGTTAGGCGAGCAGTTCTTC. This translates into CASSYSEARLGEQFF.

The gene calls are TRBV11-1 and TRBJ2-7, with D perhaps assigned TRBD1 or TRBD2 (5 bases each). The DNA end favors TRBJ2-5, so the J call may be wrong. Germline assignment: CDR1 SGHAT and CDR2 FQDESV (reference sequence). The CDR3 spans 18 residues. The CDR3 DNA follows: TGTGCCAGCAGCTTGGGGGTCGGGGTCGGGCGGGCATCGGAGACCCAGTACTTC. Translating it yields CASSLGVGVGRASETQYF.

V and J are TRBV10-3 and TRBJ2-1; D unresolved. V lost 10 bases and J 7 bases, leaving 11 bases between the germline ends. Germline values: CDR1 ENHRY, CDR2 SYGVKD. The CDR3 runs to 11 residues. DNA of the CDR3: TGTGCCACCTGGGCCAGAAATGAGCAGTTCTTC. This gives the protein CATWARNEQFF.

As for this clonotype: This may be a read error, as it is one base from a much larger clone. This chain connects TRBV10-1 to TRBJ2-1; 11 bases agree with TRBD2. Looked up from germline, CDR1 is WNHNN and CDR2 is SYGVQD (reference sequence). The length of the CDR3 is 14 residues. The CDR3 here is CASQTSGASNERFF. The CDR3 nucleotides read TGCGCCAGCCAGACTAGCGGGGCCTCCAATGAGCGGTTCTTC.

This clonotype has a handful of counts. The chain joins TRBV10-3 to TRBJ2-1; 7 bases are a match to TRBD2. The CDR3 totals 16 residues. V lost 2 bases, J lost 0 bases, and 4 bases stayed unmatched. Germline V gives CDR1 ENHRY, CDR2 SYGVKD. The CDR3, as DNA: TGTGCCATCAGTGAGCGGGGGGAAACCTCCTACAATGAGCAGTTCTTC. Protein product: CAISERGETSYNEQFF.

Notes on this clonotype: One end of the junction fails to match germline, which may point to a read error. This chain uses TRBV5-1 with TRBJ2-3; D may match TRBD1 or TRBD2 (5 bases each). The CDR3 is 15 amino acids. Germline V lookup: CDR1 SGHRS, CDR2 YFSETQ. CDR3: CASSLTPGSTGTQYF. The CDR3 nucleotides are TGCGCCAGCAGCTTGACCCCGGGGAGCACAGGTACGCAGTATTTT.

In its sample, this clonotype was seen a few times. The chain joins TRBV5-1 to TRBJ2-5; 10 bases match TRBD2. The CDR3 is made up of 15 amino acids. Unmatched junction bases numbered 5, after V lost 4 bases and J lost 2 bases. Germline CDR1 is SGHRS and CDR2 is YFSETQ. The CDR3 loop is CASSVLAGVQETQYF. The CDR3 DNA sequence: TGCGCCAGCAGCGTTCTAGCGGGGGTTCAAGAGACCCAGTACTTC.

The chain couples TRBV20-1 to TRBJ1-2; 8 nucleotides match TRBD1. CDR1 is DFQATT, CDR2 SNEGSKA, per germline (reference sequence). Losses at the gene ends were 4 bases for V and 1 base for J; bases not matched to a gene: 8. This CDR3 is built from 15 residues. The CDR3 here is CSANTGQGGNYGYTF. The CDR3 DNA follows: TGCAGTGCTAACACCGGACAGGGCGGTAACTATGGCTACACCTTC.

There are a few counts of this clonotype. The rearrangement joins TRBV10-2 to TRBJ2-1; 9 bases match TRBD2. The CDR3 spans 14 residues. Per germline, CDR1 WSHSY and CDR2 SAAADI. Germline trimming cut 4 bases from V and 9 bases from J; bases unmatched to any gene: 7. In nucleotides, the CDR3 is TGCGCCAGCAGTGGACTAGCGGAGAAAGCTGAGCAGTTCTTC. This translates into CASSGLAEKAEQFF.

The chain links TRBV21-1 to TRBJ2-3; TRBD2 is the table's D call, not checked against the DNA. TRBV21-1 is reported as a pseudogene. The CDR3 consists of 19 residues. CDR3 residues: CASSSRPGLADLRTDTQYF. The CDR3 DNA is TGTGCCAGCAGCTCACGACCGGGACTAGCGGACCTAAGGACAGATACGCAGTATTTT.

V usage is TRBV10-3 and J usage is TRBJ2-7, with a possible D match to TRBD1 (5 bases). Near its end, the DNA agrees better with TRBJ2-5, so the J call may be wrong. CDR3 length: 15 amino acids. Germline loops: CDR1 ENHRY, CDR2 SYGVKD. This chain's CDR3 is CAISEGARWWETQYF. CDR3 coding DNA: TGTGCCATCAGTGAGGGGGCGAGGTGGTGGGAGACCCAGTACTTC.

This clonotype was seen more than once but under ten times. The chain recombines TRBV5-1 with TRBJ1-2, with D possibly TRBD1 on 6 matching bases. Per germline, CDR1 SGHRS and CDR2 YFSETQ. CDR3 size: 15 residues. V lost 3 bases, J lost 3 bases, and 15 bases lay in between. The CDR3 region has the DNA TGCGCCAGCAGCTCGAACGGGGGGGCGGACTATGGCTACACCTTC. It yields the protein CASSSNGGADYGYTF.

As DNA, the CDR3 is TGCGCCAGCAGCTCAATCGCAGACACAGATACGCAGTATTTT. This gives the protein CASSSIADTDTQYF. The chain is built from TRBV5-1 and TRBJ2-3; no clear D. V was trimmed by 3 bases and J by 2 bases, leaving 10 bases between them. The germline CDR1 and CDR2 sequences are SGHRS and YFSETQ. This CDR3 spans 14 amino acids.